This T cell receptor beta chain appears in the sequencing data of a study of T cells in Graves' hyperthyroidism and ophthalmopathy. Template material for amplifying TCR beta CDR3 regions consisted of RNA transcripts. First-round RT-PCR targeting the TCR CDR3 was performed with the HTBI primer set. TCRdb re-derived calls from the multiplex PCR reads in MiXCR, one entry per CDR3 protein. The table records 150,000 or so distinct CDR3 sequences, approximately 20% of them present only once. CDR1 and CDR2 from the germline V gene are SGHVS and FQNEAQ. This CDR3 spans 17 amino acids. V was cut by 5 bases and J by 2 bases, with 20 bases left in between. This clonotype was detected ten times or more. Its antigen is still unknown. Patients aged 18 to 65 had newly diagnosed hyperthyroidism of under 2 months' duration. Investigators excluded patients with uncontrolled infection, other autoimmune disease, pregnancy or lactation.

Study-wide results and caveats: Blood samples included most of the expanded thyroid clonotypes exceeding 0.001.

The chain has TRBV7-8 and TRBJ2-3; the D gene is possibly TRBD2 (6 bases). Sequenced input: blood. The clonotype comes from a woman aged 45-59 years with Graves' hyperthyroidism that later progressed to Graves' ophthalmopathy. The CDR3, as DNA: TGTGCCAGCAGCGAACGTCGAGGGACTCTCCTCACAGATACGCAGTATTTT. It translates to CASSERRGTLLTDTQYF.